The entry below describes one T cell receptor (beta chain). Profiled with immunoSEQ multiplex PCR; TCRdb holds only in-frame clones, not every one. The sample yields fewer than 300,000 clones, around 90% seen once. This specimen comes from a study of blood T cell repertoires in COVID-19. Background on the study: In each case, the material was cDNA or gDNA derived from T cells, B-cell-depleted T cells, or PBMCs.

Germline CDR1 and CDR2: SGHVS and FQNEAQ. V was cut by 0 bases and J by 4 bases, with 10 bases left in between. The CDR3 length is 15 residues. Sequencing was performed on peripheral blood. The sequence was collected from a man aged 18-30 years with active or convalescent COVID-19. The chain joins TRBV7-8 to TRBJ1-5; D might be TRBD1 (5 bases). CDR3 protein: CASSLALGGNQPQHF. DNA for the CDR3: TGTGCCAGCAGCTTAGCTTTGGGGGGGAATCAGCCCCAGCATTTT.